The 7 T cell receptor beta chains given below trace back to one sample, sequenced in a study of blood T cells in healthy people across ages. A sample-barcoded 5' primer and a J-beta primer mix were used in a second PCR of roughly 7 to 12 cycles. TCRdb re-derived calls from the 5' RACE reads in MiXCR, one entry per CDR3 protein. The sample holds 1,800,000 or so distinct CDR3 sequences; about 39% are singletons and the top ten take 20% to 25%. Sample: blood. The receptors shown here come from a human donor in good health.

This clonotype was seen a few times. The genes are TRBV4-3 and TRBJ1-2, with D possibly matching TRBD1 (5 bases). Germline-derived CDR1 and CDR2 are LGHNA and YSLEER. The V end was cut by 0 bases, the J end by 6 bases, with 14 bases between. CDR3 length equals 15 residues. The CDR3 DNA follows: TGCGCCAGCAGCCAAGATCTTGCAGGGTTCAATGGCTACACCTTC. Translation: CASSQDLAGFNGYTF.

The chain employs TRBV6-6 and TRBJ1-5; D unclear. This CDR3 contains 13 residues. Trimming removed 6 bases from V and 5 bases from J, with 11 bases in between. CDR1 is MNHNY, CDR2 SVGAGI, per germline (reference sequence). The CDR3 is CASRAREDQPQHF. CDR3 nucleotides: TGTGCCAGCAGGGCCAGAGAAGATCAGCCCCAGCATTTT.

This clonotype has only a few counts. The gene calls are TRBV20-1 and TRBJ2-3, with D possibly TRBD2 on 7 matching bases. V dropped 5 bases and J dropped 1 base, with 25 bases sitting between them. Germline V gene sequence: CDR1 DFQATT, CDR2 SNEGSKA (reference sequence). The CDR3 is 18 residues long. Here the CDR3 reads CSARPVAGALTRTDTQYF. The CDR3 region has the DNA TGCAGTGCTCGCCCGGTGGCGGGGGCTCTAACACGCACAGATACGCAGTATTTT.

A remark on this clonotype: The junction does not match germline at one end; this may be a read error. J is TRBJ2-1 and V is TRBV29-1; the D is unclear. In germline, CDR1 is SQVTM, CDR2 ANQGSEA. The CDR3 loop spans 12 amino acids. The CDR3 protein is CSVEGLLNGQFF. The CDR3 coding sequence is TGCAGCGTTGAAGGGCTGTTGAATGGGCAGTTCTTC.

This clonotype was seen more than once but under ten times. This chain links TRBV7-2 with TRBJ2-1, with 12 nucleotides matching TRBD2. The CDR3 extends over 16 amino acids. Germline CDR1 is SGHTA and CDR2 is FQGNSA. The V and J ends lost 1 base and 8 bases, in that order; junction bases with no gene match: 6. The CDR3 loop is CASSLGASGGGYEQFF. CDR3 bases: TGTGCCAGCAGCTTAGGGGCTAGCGGGGGGGGCTATGAGCAGTTCTTC.

The chain joins TRBV9 to TRBJ2-1; D is possibly TRBD1 (6 bases). Trimming cost V 0 bases and J 10 bases, with 14 bases left between them. The CDR3 length is 14 residues. In germline, CDR1 is SGDLS, CDR2 YYNGEE. The CDR3 coding sequence is TGTGCCAGCAGCGTAGGGGGGCTACCTAACGAGCAGTTCTTC. This sequence encodes CASSVGGLPNEQFF.

This chain links TRBV4-1 with TRBJ2-7, with 11 positions matching TRBD1. Germline CDR1 reads MGHRA; CDR2 reads YSYEKL. J gave up 3 bases and V 1 base, and 14 bases lay outside the gene matches. The CDR3 covers 19 residues. CDR3 nucleotides: TGCGCCAGCAGCCAAGCACCCTATTTCGACGGGACAGGGGGCTACGAGCAGTACTTC. This gives the protein CASSQAPYFDGTGGYEQYF.